Each of the 27 T cell receptor beta chains below was sequenced from the same sample in a study of blood T cell repertoires in COVID-19. Assay: immunoSEQ multiplex PCR; the TCRdb copy retains only in-frame clones and omits some. The repertoire consists of about 130,000 clones, with about four fifths occurring once and the leading ten covering roughly a sixth. Material: peripheral blood. Source of these receptors: a man aged 25-40 years with COVID-19, enrolled during active disease.

The chain employs TRBV4-1 and TRBJ2-7; D not resolved. This CDR3 region has 13 residues. From germline, CDR1 is MGHRA and CDR2 YSYEKL. V gave up 0 bases and J gave up 5 bases, with 8 bases separating them. CDR3: CASSQDEVDEQYF. DNA of the CDR3: TGCGCCAGCAGCCAAGACGAGGTAGACGAGCAGTACTTC.

The chain employs TRBV6-5 and TRBJ1-2; TRBD1 matches 8 bases. The CDR3 sequence is 14 residues long. Trimming at V came to 6 bases and at J to 4 bases, leaving 7 bases not matched to a gene. Germline loops: CDR1 MNHEY, CDR2 SVGAGI. DNA for the CDR3: TGTGCCAGCAGCCGGGACAGGACGCCCTATGGCTACACCTTC. Amino acids: CASSRDRTPYGYTF.

The chain has TRBV6-5 and TRBJ2-7; D gene ambiguous. The CDR3 has 14 residues. Trimming removed 0 bases at V and 1 base at J, with 7 bases between. Per germline, CDR1 MNHEY and CDR2 SVGAGI. CDR3 residues: CASSYSITSYEQYF. The CDR3 DNA follows: TGTGCCAGCAGTTACTCTATTACTTCCTACGAGCAGTACTTC.

The J gene is TRBJ1-2, the V gene TRBV6-1; TRBD1 is a possible D gene (6 bases). The CDR3 contains 14 residues. Germline V CDR1 and CDR2: MNHNS, SASEGT. Trimming took off 3 bases at V and 6 bases at J, with 14 bases between the two ends. The CDR3 here is CASSEPGEENGYTF. Written as DNA, the CDR3 is TGTGCCAGCAGTGAGCCAGGGGAAGAAAATGGCTACACCTTC.

This clone was seen a single time. The chain joins TRBV6-5 to TRBJ2-1; 9 nucleotides match TRBD1. The CDR3 extends over 15 amino acids. Germline CDR1 and CDR2: MNHEY and SVGAGI. After removal of 6 bases from V and 2 bases from J, the junction contained 5 bases not matched to a gene. This CDR3 is CASSRNRGPYNEQFF. The DNA of the CDR3 is TGTGCCAGCAGCCGAAACAGGGGGCCCTACAATGAGCAGTTCTTC.

This chain links TRBV19 with TRBJ1-2, with unresolved D. Trimming pared 4 bases from V and 1 base from J, leaving 10 bases between. Germline CDR1 and CDR2: LNHDA and SQIVND (reference sequence). CDR3 length equals 14 residues. CDR3 region: CASSTSTSNYGYTF. CDR3 DNA sequence: TGTGCCAGTAGTACCTCGACAAGTAACTATGGCTACACCTTC.

Only one count was recorded for this clone. V gene TRBV2 combines with J gene TRBJ2-7, with 9 bases identical to TRBD2. Germline V gives CDR1 SNHLY, CDR2 FYNNEI. The CDR3 loop spans 15 amino acids. The V and J ends lost 2 bases and 4 bases, in that order; junction bases with no gene match: 6. The CDR3 coding sequence is TGTGCCAGCAGTGAAATTAGCGGGAGCGGTTACGAGCAGTACTTC. Translating it yields CASSEISGSGYEQYF.

J is TRBJ2-1 and V is TRBV21-1; the table calls TRBD2, which could not be checked here. TRBV21-1 is a pseudogene locus. This CDR3 is built from 20 residues. For the CDR3, the DNA is TGTGCCAGGCAAAGGGCCAACAGCCCCTTAGCGGCTCTCTCCTACAATGAGCAGTTCTTC. Translated, it gives CARQRANSPLAALSYNEQFF.

On this clone itself: Other DNA sequences in the same sample also yield this CDR3. The chain couples TRBV6-1 to TRBJ1-5; the match to TRBD1 covers 8 bases. J was trimmed by 4 bases and V by 3 bases; bases with no gene match: 2. Per germline, CDR1 MNHNS and CDR2 SASEGT. This CDR3 is built from 14 residues. The CDR3 nucleotides read TGTGCCAGCAGTGAGGGACAGGCGAATCAGCCCCAGCATTTT. It codes for CASSEGQANQPQHF.

V and J are TRBV24-1 and TRBJ2-3; D gene unclear. There are 15 residues in the CDR3. Germline CDR1 reads KGHDR; CDR2 reads SFDVKD. The ends were cut back, 4 bases at V and 2 bases at J, with 12 bases in the middle. The CDR3: CATSEGTIFTDTQYF. In nucleotides, the CDR3 is TGTGCCACCAGTGAAGGCACTATCTTCACAGATACGCAGTATTTT.

This clone was detected a few times. The chain is built from TRBV19 and TRBJ2-6; 9 nucleotides match TRBD1. This CDR3 has 16 residues. Germline V gives CDR1 LNHDA, CDR2 SQIVND (reference sequence). The V and J ends lost 9 bases and 0 bases, in that order; junction bases with no gene match: 6. The CDR3 DNA sequence: TGTGCCAGCCGGGACAGGGTAGCCTCTGGGGCCAACGTCCTGACTTTC. Amino acid sequence: CASRDRVASGANVLTF.

V and J are TRBV7-3 and TRBJ1-1; D ambiguous. The CDR3 has 13 residues. The V end was cut by 0 bases, the J end by 3 bases, with 5 bases between. Per germline, CDR1 SGHTA and CDR2 FQGTGA. CDR3 bases: TGTGCCAGCAGCTTAACTGGAGACACTGAAGCTTTCTTT. Amino acids: CASSLTGDTEAFF. Drawing the rest from reference TRBV7-3 and TRBJ1-1, the complete variable domain is GAGVSQTPSNKVTEKGKYVELRCDPISGHTALYWYRQSLGQGPEFLIYFQGTGAADDSGLPNDRFFAVRPEGSVSTLKIQRTERGDSAVYLCASSLTGDTEAFFGQGTRLTVV.

The chain recombines TRBV4-3 with TRBJ2-6, with D perhaps TRBD1 (6 bases). This CDR3 spans 14 amino acids. V dropped 1 base and J dropped 15 bases, with 16 bases sitting between them. The V gene's germline CDR1 is LGHNA and CDR2 YSLEER. CDR3 sequence reads: CASSQARDTLDLTF. The CDR3, as DNA: TGCGCCAGCAGCCAAGCCCGGGACACCCTTGACCTGACTTTC.

This clone was observed a handful of times. This chain links TRBV6-2 or TRBV6-3 with TRBJ2-2; perhaps TRBD1 as D (6 bases). Germline CDR1 is MNHEY and CDR2 is SVGEGT. The V gene lost 2 bases and the J gene lost 5 bases, with 18 bases spanning the gap. This CDR3 comprises 17 residues. CDR3 residues: CASSYTSGVVGTGELFF. CDR3 DNA sequence: TGTGCCAGCAGTTACACTTCAGGGGTTGTTGGGACCGGGGAGCTGTTTTTT.

This clone was recorded a few times. The chain employs TRBV6-5 and TRBJ1-5, with 8 nucleotides matching TRBD1. Germline V lookup: CDR1 MNHEY, CDR2 SVGAGI. The V segment lost 6 bases and the J segment 4 bases; nucleotides outside the gene matches: 2. The CDR3 has 13 residues. DNA for the CDR3: TGTGCCAGCAGGGACAGGGATAATCAGCCCCAGCATTTT. This sequence encodes CASRDRDNQPQHF.

The chain carries TRBV19 and TRBJ1-2; weak D call: TRBD1 (5 bases). CDR3 length: 11 amino acids. Per germline, CDR1 LNHDA and CDR2 SQIVND (reference sequence). V lost 4 bases and J lost 5, with 5 bases in between. The CDR3 here is CASSTGYGYTF. The CDR3 bases are TGTGCCAGTAGTACAGGGTATGGCTACACCTTC.

The rearrangement uses TRBV5-1 and TRBJ1-2; 7 nucleotides align to TRBD1. The J segment lost 4 bases and the V segment lost 0 bases, leaving 6 bases of the junction unmatched. CDR1 and CDR2 (germline): SGHRS, YFSETQ. The CDR3 extends over 15 amino acids. In nucleotides, the CDR3 is TGCGCCAGCAGCTTGGCAGGGACAGAGAGCTATGGCTACACCTTC. It codes for CASSLAGTESYGYTF.

The chain couples TRBV7-2 to TRBJ2-3, with D uncertain. The germline CDR1 and CDR2 sequences are SGHTA and FQGNSA. V was trimmed by 2 bases and J by 5 bases, leaving 5 bases between them. This CDR3 contains 12 residues. CDR3 bases: TGTGCCAGCAGCTTAAATCAAGATACGCAGTATTTT. Translating gives CASSLNQDTQYF.

The chain combines TRBV9 with TRBJ2-3, with 13 bases that match TRBD2. Germline V gene sequence: CDR1 SGDLS, CDR2 YYNGEE. The CDR3 loop spans 16 amino acids. J gave up 5 bases and V 0 bases, and 3 bases lay outside the gene matches. The CDR3 DNA follows: TGTGCCAGCAGCGTAGAACTAGCGGGAGGGTTAGATACGCAGTATTTT. Its translation is CASSVELAGGLDTQYF. Filled out from reference TRBV9 and TRBJ2-3, the complete variable domain reads DSGVTQTPKHLITATGQRVTLRCSPRSGDLSVYWYQQSLDQGLQFLIQYYNGEERAKGNILERFSAQQFPDLHSELNLSSLELGDSALYFCASSVELAGGLDTQYFGPGTRLTVL.

There are many counts of this clone. This chain joins TRBV18 and TRBJ1-3, with 7 bases that match TRBD1. The CDR3 totals 16 residues. CDR1 KGHSH and CDR2 LQKENI come from the germline V gene. V was clipped by 1 base and J by 0 bases; unmatched bases: 3. CDR3 amino acids: CASSPLGQSSGNTIYF. CDR3 sequence (DNA): TGTGCCAGCTCACCACTGGGACAGTCCTCTGGAAACACCATATATTTT.

In DNA, the CDR3 is TGTGCCAGCAGCGCCCGACTAGCGGGGGTGAGGGATACGCAGTATTTT. Encoded protein: CASSARLAGVRDTQYF. The V and J genes are TRBV7-2 and TRBJ2-3; 12 nucleotides align to TRBD2. V lost 5 bases, J lost 6 bases, and 9 bases stayed unmatched. Per germline, CDR1 SGHTA and CDR2 FQGNSA. The CDR3 is 16 amino acids. Looking up the rest from reference TRBV7-2 and TRBJ2-3 gives the full variable domain: GAGVSQSPSNKVTEKGKDVELRCDPISGHTALYWYRQSLGQGLEFLIYFQGNSAPDKSGLPSDRFSAERTGGSVSTLTIQRTQQEDSAVYLCASSARLAGVRDTQYFGPGTRLTVL.

V is TRBV2 and J is TRBJ2-5; D may be TRBD2 (6 bases). Germline V lookup: CDR1 SNHLY, CDR2 FYNNEI. The CDR3 is 18 residues long. Deletions cut 7 bases from V and 2 bases from J, with 26 bases between. The CDR3: CASNGRRDAGFDQETQYF. The CDR3, as DNA: TGTGCCAGCAACGGACGGCGGGATGCTGGATTCGATCAAGAGACCCAGTACTTC.

This chain uses TRBV27 with TRBJ2-6; TRBD1 might be the D (6 bases). Germline CDR1 is MNHEY and CDR2 is SMNVEV (reference sequence). Trimming pared 5 bases from V and 2 bases from J, leaving 19 bases between. The CDR3 length is 18 residues. This chain's CDR3 is CASSIKGVLSPGANVLTF. In DNA form, the CDR3 reads TGTGCCAGCAGTATCAAGGGGGTACTCTCTCCTGGGGCCAACGTCCTGACTTTC.

CDR3 loop: CASSSTGGREAFF. In DNA form, the CDR3 reads TGTGCCAGCAGCTCGACAGGGGGGCGAGAAGCTTTCTTT. The V and J genes are TRBV11-1 and TRBJ1-1, with TRBD1 identical over 9 bases. J was trimmed by 8 bases and V by 4 bases; bases with no gene match: 5. This CDR3 is 13 amino acids long. Germline lookup yields CDR1 SGHAT and CDR2 FQDESV (reference sequence).

This chain links TRBV11-2 with TRBJ2-7, with D perhaps matching TRBD2 (6 bases). The V and J ends lost 5 bases and 6 bases respectively, with 14 bases between them. The CDR3 length is 13 residues. CDR1 SGHAT and CDR2 FQNNGV come from the germline V gene. The CDR3 reads CASSPRRDSEQYF. Here the CDR3 DNA reads TGTGCCAGCAGCCCGAGGCGGGACTCCGAGCAGTACTTC.

This clone has only one observation. The germline gene is not matched at one end of the junction; a read error may be the cause. CDR3 in DNA: TGCAGCGTCGAAGAGGTCGGGACAGGACCAGGCGGATATGGCTACACCTTC. Its translation: CSVEEVGTGPGGYGYTF. This sequence joins TRBV29-1 and TRBJ1-2; 8 positions agree with TRBD1. The CDR3 has 17 residues. The germline CDR1 and CDR2 sequences are SQVTM and ANQGSEA.

J is TRBJ1-2 and V is TRBV28, with D maybe TRBD1 (5 bases). The CDR3 is 14 residues long. The germline gives CDR1 MDHEN, CDR2 SYDVKM. Between the trimmed V and J ends, which lost 3 bases and 1 base, there was a span of 9 bases. CDR3 residues: CASSFGGDNYGYTF. In nucleotides, the CDR3 is TGTGCCAGCAGTTTCGGGGGGGATAACTATGGCTACACCTTC.